This TCR beta chain was sequenced for a study of PD-L1 blockade in urothelial cancer. Study summary: About 85% of the roughly 29 patients were men whose urothelial cancer was bladder-origin.

Overall study findings and caveats: Blood clones associated with the tumor expanded more at 3 weeks in durable-benefit patients.

Generated by immunoSEQ multiplex PCR, the TCRdb table keeps only in-frame clones and is missing some. The sample includes approximately 48,000 clones, roughly 86% of them seen just once. This clone appeared a single time. Its antigen is unidentified. In germline, CDR1 is GTSNPN, CDR2 SVGIG (reference sequence). This CDR3 is 16 amino acids long. V dropped 0 bases and J dropped 8 bases, with 17 bases sitting between them. The TCR originated in a man aged 60-69 years with urothelial cancer. Material: PBMCs, obtained around atezolizumab (anti-PD-L1) treatment. The chain recombines TRBV30 with TRBJ1-6; a weak D match, TRBD1 (6 bases). The CDR3 DNA reads as TGTGCCTGGAGTGTGTCAGGGGTAGTCAGCGATTCACCCCTCCACTTT. As protein: CAWSVSGVVSDSPLHF.